A selection of T cell receptor beta chains follows, all from one sample in a study of response to subunit inactivated influenza vaccine. One entry per CDR3 protein, called by TCRdb with MiXCR from the RT-PCR reads. The table includes roughly 500,000 distinct CDR3 sequences, 25% detected once. The specimen was CD4+ T cells sorted from PBMCs, collected about 5 days after vaccination. The receptors derive from a man aged 50 to 59 who received an inactivated influenza vaccine. CDR3s include the opening cysteine and the closing phenylalanine or tryptophan. D genes are given only for firm matches. Some rows mark clone size as missing; the rest say once, few, many or name a class of expanded clone.

TRBD1	16	once	TRBV7-9	TRBJ2-5	TGTGCCAGCAACCAACTTCAGGGGGCAGGCCAAGAGACCCAGTACTTC	CASNQLQGAGQETQYF
-	13	-	TRBV20-1	TRBJ2-7	TGCAGTGCTGAGGCGCGGAGCTCCTACGAGCAGTACTTC	CSAEARSSYEQYF
-	17	-	TRBV12-3/TRBV12-4	TRBJ1-2	TGTGCCAGCAGTATGGGGGCCACTACACTGGGGAACTATGGCTACACCTTC	CASSMGATTLGNYGYTF
-	13	few	TRBV20-1	TRBJ2-7	TGCAGTGCTAGGGTCCCAGGGCTCTACGAGCAGTACTTC	CSARVPGLYEQYF
TRBD2	16	-	TRBV4-3	TRBJ2-7	TGCGCCAGCAGACTAAATTTAGCGGGAGGGCCGTTCGAGCAGTACTTC	CASRLNLAGGPFEQYF
-	14	-	TRBV7-2	TRBJ2-7	TGTGCCAGCAGCTCATCGACAAAATCCTACGAGCAGTACTTC	CASSSSTKSYEQYF
-	17	few	TRBV9	TRBJ2-2	TGTGCCAGCAGCGTAGCTACCGGGCAGGGAAACACCGGGGAGCTGTTTTTT	CASSVATGQGNTGELFF
TRBD2	18	-	TRBV5-1	TRBJ2-2	TGCGCCAGCAGCCCCGGACTAGCGGGGGGACGCGTTACCGGGGAGCTGTTTTTT	CASSPGLAGGRVTGELFF
-	13	few	TRBV20-1	TRBJ2-5	TGCAGTGCGCGGGGAATCGAGGAAGAGACCCAGTACTTC	CSARGIEEETQYF
-	11	-	TRBV10-3	TRBJ2-2	TGTGCCCACACCTCCACCGGGGAGCTGTTTTTT	CAHTSTGELFF
-	16	-	TRBV30	TRBJ1-1	TGTGCCTGGAGTGTCCCAGGGGCCGCAATGAACACTGAAGCTTTCTTT	CAWSVPGAAMNTEAFF
-	15	-	TRBV3-1	TRBJ1-1	TGTGCCAGCAGCCAAGTAAGGGTGATAAGGACTGAAGCTTTCTTT	CASSQVRVIRTEAFF
-	14	-	TRBV10-2	TRBJ1-1	TGCGCCAGCAGTGAGTCACCATCGGGTACTGAAGCTTTCTTT	CASSESPSGTEAFF
-	14	few	TRBV2	TRBJ2-5	TGTGCCAGCAGTGAAAGTGATTGGGGTGGGACCCAGTACTTC	CASSESDWGGTQYF
TRBD2	14	-	TRBV12-3/TRBV12-4	TRBJ2-7	TGTGCCAGCAGTTTTAGCGGGGGCTCCTACGAGCAGTACTTC	CASSFSGGSYEQYF